The rows below give T cell receptor beta chains drawn from one sample of a study of vaccination effects on CD4 cells after COVID-19. Using immunoSEQ multiplex PCR, the repertoire was profiled, and TCRdb retains in-frame clones only, with some absent. The sample records roughly 45,000 clones, about 80% being singletons. These receptors' antigens are unknown. The input for sequencing was CD4+ T cells from PBMCs cultured with SARS-CoV-2 spike peptides, taken before COVID-19 vaccination. The receptor source for this set is a human donor who received a COVID-19 vaccine. CDR3s include the opening cysteine and the closing phenylalanine or tryptophan. The order of the fields is V gene, clone size, J gene, CDR3 length, D gene, CDR3 DNA, CDR3 protein. A D gene is named only where the DNA matches it firmly. Expanded clones get a size class; other rows say once, few or many, or leave the size out.

>TRBV7-2|-|TRBJ1-5|16|-
TGTGCCAGCAGCTTAGACGGGGCTAGGGGCAATCAGCCCCAGCATTTT
CASSLDGARGNQPQHF
>TRBV10-1|once|TRBJ1-1|11|-
TGCGCCACCGAAATGAGCACTGAAGCTTTCTTT
CATEMSTEAFF
>TRBV9|-|TRBJ2-2|18|TRBD2
TGTGCCAGCAGCGTAGATGTGCTAGCGGGGGGCCGTCGCGGGGAGCTGTTTTTT
CASSVDVLAGGRRGELFF
>TRBV30|-|TRBJ1-5|14|-
TGTGCCTGGGGGGACACTCCCGGCAATCAGCCCCAGCATTTT
CAWGDTPGNQPQHF
>TRBV2|-|TRBJ1-5|13|-
TGTGCCAGCCTCTCATACCGAAATCAGCCCCAGCATTTT
CASLSYRNQPQHF
>TRBV27|-|TRBJ2-5|16|TRBD1
TGTGCCAGTTATCCCCTTCCCGGGACAGGGAAAGAGACCCAGTACTTC
CASYPLPGTGKETQYF
>TRBV24-1|-|TRBJ2-1|14|-
TGTGCCACCAGTGATACGACAGGGACTTCCCTTCAGTTCTTC
CATSDTTGTSLQFF
>TRBV19|-|TRBJ2-3|16|-
TGTGCCAGTAGTATAGGTAGGGCAGGGAGCACAGATACGCAGTATTTT
CASSIGRAGSTDTQYF
>TRBV5-1|-|TRBJ1-5|16|-
TGCGCCAGCAGCTCGGGCGATGGAGGGGTCAATCAGCCCCAGCATTTT
CASSSGDGGVNQPQHF
>TRBV6-2/TRBV6-3|-|TRBJ2-4|18|-
TGTGCCAGCAGTTATGGGTACAGGAAAAAAGCGGCCAAAAACATTCAGTACTTC
CASSYGYRKKAAKNIQYF
>TRBV6-5|-|TRBJ2-1|15|TRBD2
TGTGCCAGCCGCAATCGACTAGCGGGGGTCAATGAGCAGTTCTTC
CASRNRLAGVNEQFF
>TRBV5-1|-|TRBJ2-3|15|-
TGCGCCAGCAGCCGAGCGCAGGCAAGCACAGATACGCAGTATTTT
CASSRAQASTDTQYF
>TRBV7-2|-|TRBJ2-2|15|-
TGTGCCAGCGTCCCAAAAATTCTTAACACCGGGGAGCTGTTTTTT
CASVPKILNTGELFF
>TRBV7-2|-|TRBJ2-3|16|TRBD2
TGTGCCAGCAGCCTCGGACTAGCGGGGGGCACAGATACGCAGTATTTT
CASSLGLAGGTDTQYF
>TRBV7-2|-|TRBJ2-1|15|TRBD1
TGTGCCAGCAGCAACCGGGACAGGGTTAGTTTGAGGCAGTTCTTC
CASSNRDRVSLRQFF
>TRBV9|-|TRBJ1-4|14|TRBD1
TGTGCCAGCAGCAGGGGGCTGGAAAGTGAAAAACTGTTTTTT
CASSRGLESEKLFF
>TRBV18|-|TRBJ2-3|16|TRBD2
TGTGCCAGCTCACAGCATGGCGGGGGGAGCGCAGATACGCAGTATTTT
CASSQHGGGSADTQYF
>TRBV7-9|-|TRBJ2-1|15|-
TGTGCCAGCAGCCGCGTGGAGGGGGCAGGGAATGAGCAGTTCTTC
CASSRVEGAGNEQFF
>TRBV19|-|TRBJ2-3|16|TRBD2
TGTGCCAGTAAGCCAGGACTAGCGGGTGCGGCGGATACGCAGTATTTT
CASKPGLAGAADTQYF
>TRBV15|-|TRBJ2-3|17|TRBD2
TGTGCCACCAGCAGAGGCCCTCAGAGCGGGGGGGGAGATACGCAGTATTTT
CATSRGPQSGGGDTQYF
>TRBV11-2|once|TRBJ2-5|14|TRBD2
TGTGCCAGCAGCCTACTAGCGGGGCGGGAGACCCAGTACTTC
CASSLLAGRETQYF
>TRBV28|-|TRBJ2-1|14|-
TGTGCCAGCAGTTTTTCCAGAGTGTACAATGAGCAGTTCTTC
CASSFSRVYNEQFF
>TRBV10-3|-|TRBJ1-2|14|TRBD1
TGTGCCATCAGACCCTTCGACAGGGACGATGGCTACACCTTC
CAIRPFDRDDGYTF
>TRBV19|-|TRBJ1-1|12|-
TGTGCCACTTCGGACAGAAACACTGAAGCTTTCTTT
CATSDRNTEAFF
>TRBV7-9|-|TRBJ2-3|15|TRBD2
TGTGCCACCGCACCCGGGACTACCTTCACAGATACGCAGTATTTT
CATAPGTTFTDTQYF
>TRBV9|-|TRBJ2-1|13|-
TGTGCCAGCAGCGTAGGAGGACTCCAGGAGCAGTTCTTC
CASSVGGLQEQFF
>TRBV2|-|TRBJ1-2|14|-
TGTGCCAGCAGTGCAACCGGACTGTCCTATGGCTACACCTTC
CASSATGLSYGYTF
>TRBV12-5|-|TRBJ2-5|14|TRBD1
TGTGCTAGTTGGTCCGGGACAGGGAAAGAGACCCAGTACTTC
CASWSGTGKETQYF
>TRBV7-9|-|TRBJ2-5|14|-
TGTGCCAGCAGCCTAGGACTGGGCGGAAAGACCCAGTACTTC
CASSLGLGGKTQYF
>TRBV5-8|once|TRBJ2-5|17|TRBD2
TGTGCCAGCCCCGGGGGGCTAGCGGGGGGACTCCAAGAGACCCAGTACTTC
CASPGGLAGGLQETQYF
>TRBV7-2|-|TRBJ1-5|14|-
TGTGCCAGCAGCCAGGAGGGCAGTCCTAGGCCCCAGCATTTT
CASSQEGSPRPQHF
>TRBV6-5|-|TRBJ1-6|13|-
TGTGCCACCCTGTTGGACGGGGATTCACCCCTCCACTTT
CATLLDGDSPLHF
>TRBV7-8|few|TRBJ2-1|13|-
TGTGCCAGCAGCCGGGGCACCTTCAATGAGCAGTTCTTC
CASSRGTFNEQFF
>TRBV21-1|few|TRBJ2-1|13|-
TGTGCCAGCAGCTCAGGTCGGGGAAGCGAGCAGTTCTTC
CASSSGRGSEQFF
>TRBV28|-|TRBJ1-2|13|TRBD1
TGTGCCAGCAGACCACAGGGGGCCGTAGGCTACACCTTC
CASRPQGAVGYTF
>TRBV20-1|-|TRBJ2-5|10|-
TGCAGTGCCCTACTAGAGACCCAGTACTTC
CSALLETQYF